The 9 T cell receptor beta chains given below trace back to one sample, sequenced in a study of cytotoxic CD8 clonotypes in ibrutinib-treated CLL (dated by TCRdb to the early 2020s). Libraries came from the immunoSEQ multiplex PCR assay. What TCRdb holds here is the immuneACCESS table cut down to in-frame rearrangements. Part of the clones is not present; checked against another copy, under half of the missing clones reflect an unresolved V gene, and the others are unexplained. The sample table records over 110,000 clones; about 91% of these occur just once. 10% to 14% of the sample goes to the ten largest clones. Per the publication, the time point label means: approximately twelve months on ibrutinib. The sequenced sample was PBMCs, obtained after 12 months of ibrutinib treatment. All receptors derive from a human donor with chronic lymphocytic leukemia.

The rearrangement joins TRBV19 to TRBJ2-5, with 7 nucleotides matching TRBD1. The CDR3 extends over 13 amino acids. Germline values: CDR1 LNHDA, CDR2 SQIVND (reference sequence). V was pared by 7 bases and J by 1 base, with 3 bases of the junction left unmatched. The chain's CDR3 is CASNRGPQETQYF. The CDR3 nucleotides read TGTGCCAGTAATAGGGGGCCCCAAGAGACCCAGTACTTC.

V gene TRBV13 combines with J gene TRBJ2-1; 15 nucleotides match TRBD2. Germline lookup yields CDR1 PRHDT and CDR2 FYEKMQ (reference sequence). V was clipped by 5 bases and J by 0 bases; unmatched bases: 8. This CDR3 region has 19 residues. The CDR3 loop is CASSGGLAGGPRSYNEQFF. The CDR3 DNA sequence: TGTGCCAGCAGCGGGGGACTAGCGGGAGGTCCCCGCTCCTACAATGAGCAGTTCTTC.

The chain is built from TRBV6-6 and TRBJ1-1; unclear D gene. Trimming took off 6 bases at V and 2 bases at J, with 4 bases between the two ends. Germline V gene sequence: CDR1 MNHNY, CDR2 SVGAGI (reference sequence). The CDR3 has 11 residues. The CDR3 protein is CASRTNTEAFF. The CDR3, as DNA: TGTGCCAGCAGGACAAACACTGAAGCTTTCTTT.

Comment on this clone: Other DNA sequences in this sample translate to the same CDR3. The chain has TRBV19 and TRBJ1-5, with D tentatively TRBD1 (5 bases). V was cut by 6 bases and J by 3 bases, with 12 bases left in between. CDR1 and CDR2 from the germline V gene are LNHDA and SQIVND (reference sequence). CDR3 length equals 14 residues. The CDR3 loop is CASSTQGNNQPQHF. The CDR3 DNA reads TGTGCCAGTAGCACTCAGGGAAACAATCAGCCCCAGCATTTT.

V is TRBV28 and J is TRBJ2-5, with D perhaps being TRBD1 or TRBD2 (5 bases each). V was shortened by 6 bases and J by 5 bases, with 10 bases between the two germline ends. This CDR3 has 12 residues. CDR1 MDHEN and CDR2 SYDVKM come from the germline V gene. The CDR3 loop is CASRGVWETQYF. In DNA form, the CDR3 reads TGTGCCAGCAGGGGGGTCTGGGAGACCCAGTACTTC.

The V and J genes are TRBV19 and TRBJ1-2, with 9 bases identical to TRBD1. The CDR3 is 13 amino acids. Losses at the gene ends were 6 bases for V and 8 bases for J; bases not matched to a gene: 7. In germline, CDR1 is LNHDA, CDR2 SQIVND (reference sequence). The CDR3 is CASSQQGAGGYTF. CDR3 sequence (DNA): TGTGCCAGTAGCCAACAGGGGGCAGGGGGCTACACCTTC.

The chain carries TRBV4-2 and TRBJ1-5, with D maybe TRBD1 (5 bases). Trimming stripped 1 base from V and 5 bases from J, with 6 bases between. Germline V gene sequence: CDR1 LGHNA, CDR2 YNFKEQ. CDR3 length: 13 residues. The CDR3 loop is CASSQGDDQPQHF. Written as DNA, the CDR3 is TGTGCCAGCAGCCAAGGGGACGATCAGCCCCAGCATTTT.

The rearrangement joins TRBV10-3 to TRBJ2-7; D ambiguous. The CDR3 has 12 amino acids. V was trimmed by 4 bases and J by 2 bases, leaving 6 bases between them. Germline CDR1 ENHRY, CDR2 SYGVKD. In DNA, the CDR3 is TGTGCCATCAGTGGTTTGACCTACGAGCAGTACTTC. Amino acid sequence: CAISGLTYEQYF.

The chain recombines TRBV6-5 with TRBJ2-3; D is unresolved. Trimming removed 4 bases at V and 4 bases at J, with 3 bases between. Germline loops: CDR1 MNHEY, CDR2 SVGAGI. The CDR3 is 11 amino acids. Here the CDR3 DNA reads TGTGCCAGCAGTTTTTCAGATACGCAGTATTTT. This gives the protein CASSFSDTQYF.